This TCR beta chain was obtained from a study of cytomegalovirus exposure and HLA in healthy donors. At the time of sampling, donors were nominally healthy, though unrecorded immune exposures were likely. Notes on this clone: Its antigen is as yet unknown.

Researchers ran the PCR with 60 Vbeta and 13 Jbeta primers. The protocol was immunoSEQ multiplex PCR, while the TCRdb copy is restricted to in-frame clones and leaves out a portion. The sample has about 110,000 clones, 75% seen once; the top ten hold 2.5% to 3%. Overall study findings and caveats: Beyond CMV serostatus, there was no information to go on about immune exposure. The study found most TCR sequences rare, yet found some public TCRs in many donors. Association with HLA alleles at 0.05 false discovery rate was found for 16,951 TCR beta sequences in a later analysis.

Trimming shortened V by 2 bases and J by 8 bases, and 10 bases separated the two germline ends. Germline lookup yields CDR1 LNHDA and CDR2 SQIVND (reference sequence). CDR3 length equals 14 residues. The V and J genes are TRBV19 and TRBJ1-6; D is unclear. The sequenced material came from PBMCs. The origin of this receptor is a male donor in good health and CMV-seropositive. CDR3 DNA sequence: TGTGCCAGTAGTATAAGACTGAGGGATTCACCCCTCCACTTT. Amino acid sequence: CASSIRLRDSPLHF. Together with reference TRBV19 and TRBJ1-6, the CDR3 gives the full variable domain: DGGITQSPKYLFRKEGQNVTLSCEQNLNHDAMYWYRQDPGQGLRLIYYSQIVNDFQKGDIAEGYSVSREKKESFPLTVTSAQKNPTAFYLCASSIRLRDSPLHFGNGTRLTVT.